Presented here are 5 T cell receptor beta chains from one specimen sequenced in a study of cytomegalovirus exposure and HLA in healthy donors. PCR primers comprised 60 Vbeta and 13 Jbeta primers. Only in-frame clones appear in the TCRdb table, and some are missing; sequencing was by immunoSEQ multiplex PCR. The sample contains 90,000 to 150,000 clones, about 80% of which appear only once. Sequenced input: PBMCs. The source is a human donor in good health.

The chain joins TRBV6-5 to TRBJ1-3, with D tentatively TRBD1 (5 bases). This CDR3 region has 14 residues. Trimming cost V 7 bases and J 7 bases, with 17 bases left between them. Germline V gene lookup returns CDR1 MNHEY and CDR2 SVGAGI. The CDR3 coding sequence is TGTGCCAGCATGGTTACAGGTTCGAGGAACACCATATATTTT. It encodes CASMVTGSRNTIYF.

The chain is built from TRBV30 and TRBJ2-7; a weak D match, TRBD2 (5 bases). CDR1 GTSNPN and CDR2 SVGIG come from the germline V gene (reference sequence). This CDR3 comprises 14 residues. The V end was cut by 0 bases, the J end by 0 bases, with 9 bases between. CDR3 nucleotides: TGTGCCTGGAGTGTAGGTGGGAGCTCCTACGAGCAGTACTTC. Its translation is CAWSVGGSSYEQYF.

The V gene is TRBV2, the J gene TRBJ1-5; weak D call: TRBD1 (6 bases). Germline assignment: CDR1 SNHLY and CDR2 FYNNEI. Deletions cut 4 bases from V and 6 bases from J, with 16 bases between. The CDR3 is 15 amino acids. The CDR3 DNA follows: TGTGCCAGCAGTGTTAGCAGGTTAGGGGGTCAGCCCCAGCATTTT. It encodes CASSVSRLGGQPQHF.

V and J are TRBV5-4 and TRBJ2-5; 7 bases match TRBD1. The J call is doubtful: the DNA matches TRBJ2-7 better. CDR3 length: 15 amino acids. CDR1 and CDR2 (germline): SGHNT, YYREEE (reference sequence). In nucleotides, the CDR3 is TGTGCCAGCAGCCTGCAAAGGGGGCACTCCTACGAGCAGTACTTC. This translates into CASSLQRGHSYEQYF.

This chain links TRBV9 with TRBJ1-2, with no clear D. CDR1 is SGDLS, CDR2 YYNGEE, per germline. The CDR3 is 14 amino acids. The V gene lost 0 bases and the J gene lost 8 bases, with 14 bases spanning the gap. The CDR3 DNA is TGTGCCAGCAGCGTAGAGGACGTTGGGAGCGGCTACACCTTC. Encoded protein: CASSVEDVGSGYTF. The full variable domain, in which reference TRBV9 and TRBJ1-2 provide the parts outside the CDR3, is DSGVTQTPKHLITATGQRVTLRCSPRSGDLSVYWYQQSLDQGLQFLIQYYNGEERAKGNILERFSAQQFPDLHSELNLSSLELGDSALYFCASSVEDVGSGYTFGSGTRLTVV.